This T cell receptor (beta chain) originates from a study of shared clonotypes between healthy human individuals. Overall study: Donors consisted of two women and three men between 18 and 49. General study results and limits: Rarefaction exposed incomplete sorted-subset sequencing despite large depth. Generation of non-shared clonotypes was less probable than generation of clonotypes shared by all four donors.

The CDR3 runs 18 residues. V shed 5 bases and J 4 bases; nucleotides not matched to a gene: 15. Germline CDR1 SGHTA, CDR2 FQGTGA. TCRdb keeps only in-frame clones here, not all; method: immunoSEQ multiplex PCR. The table has about 2.4 million clones, just over 90% seen once; the top ten hold more than 0.12%. A word on this clone: Its antigen is still unknown.

Every donor was a Caucasian adult from Nashville, Tennessee. The receptor was isolated from a man younger than 35 in good health. The sequenced sample consisted of naive CD4+ T cells sorted from blood. Sample subset: CD45RA+ positively selected. The rearrangement links TRBV7-3 to TRBJ1-2; 11 positions agree with TRBD1. CDR3 DNA sequence: TGTGCCAGCAGCCCCACAAACCGGGACAGGGGGAACACCTATGGCTACACCTTC. This gives the protein CASSPTNRDRGNTYGYTF. The variable domain in full, completed from reference TRBV7-3 and TRBJ1-2, reads GAGVSQTPSNKVTEKGKYVELRCDPISGHTALYWYRQSLGQGPEFLIYFQGTGAADDSGLPNDRFFAVRPEGSVSTLKIQRTERGDSAVYLCASSPTNRDRGNTYGYTFGSGTRLTVV.